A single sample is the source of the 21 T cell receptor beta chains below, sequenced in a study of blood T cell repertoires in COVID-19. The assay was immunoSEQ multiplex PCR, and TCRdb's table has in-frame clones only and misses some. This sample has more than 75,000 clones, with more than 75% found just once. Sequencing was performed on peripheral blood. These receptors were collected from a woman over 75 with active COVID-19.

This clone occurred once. The CDR3 here is CASSLLLGGPGETQYF. Written as DNA, the CDR3 is TGTGCCAGCAGCTTACTCCTCGGGGGGCCGGGGGAGACCCAGTACTTC. The chain uses TRBV7-2 and TRBJ2-5; D may be TRBD2 (7 bases). The CDR3 totals 16 residues. Germline V CDR1 and CDR2: SGHTA, FQGNSA. Trimming took 2 bases from V and 5 from J, leaving 18 bases between them.

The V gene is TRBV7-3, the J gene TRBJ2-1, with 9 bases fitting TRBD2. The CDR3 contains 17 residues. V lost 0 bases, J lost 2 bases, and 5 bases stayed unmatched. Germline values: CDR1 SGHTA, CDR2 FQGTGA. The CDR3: CASSLTAAGGAYNEQFF. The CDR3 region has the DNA TGTGCCAGCAGCTTAACCGCAGCGGGAGGTGCCTACAATGAGCAGTTCTTC.

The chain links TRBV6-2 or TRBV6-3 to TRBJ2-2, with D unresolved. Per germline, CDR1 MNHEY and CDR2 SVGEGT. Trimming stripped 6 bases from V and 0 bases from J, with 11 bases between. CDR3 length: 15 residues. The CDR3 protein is CASSAVTANTGELFF. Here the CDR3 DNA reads TGTGCCAGCAGCGCGGTGACCGCGAACACCGGGGAGCTGTTTTTT.

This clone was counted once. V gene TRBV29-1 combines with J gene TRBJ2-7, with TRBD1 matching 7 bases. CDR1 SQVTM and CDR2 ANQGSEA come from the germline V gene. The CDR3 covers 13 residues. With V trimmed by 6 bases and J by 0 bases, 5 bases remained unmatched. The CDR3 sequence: CSVSWTGSYEQYF. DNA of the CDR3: TGCAGCGTGTCTTGGACAGGCTCCTACGAGCAGTACTTC.

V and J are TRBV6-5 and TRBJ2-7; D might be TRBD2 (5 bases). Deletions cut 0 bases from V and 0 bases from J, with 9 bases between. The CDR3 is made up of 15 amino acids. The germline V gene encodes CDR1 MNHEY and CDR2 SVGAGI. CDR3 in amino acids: CASSYSRGSSYEQYF. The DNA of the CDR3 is TGTGCCAGCAGTTACTCCAGAGGGAGCTCCTACGAGCAGTACTTC.

Here the CDR3 reads CARKHSRQNQPQHF. DNA for the CDR3: TGTGCCAGAAAACATTCCAGGCAGAATCAGCCCCAGCATTTT. This sequence joins TRBV6-5 and TRBJ1-5; no clear D. The CDR3 has 14 amino acids. Germline lookup yields CDR1 MNHEY and CDR2 SVGAGI. Trimming shortened V by 9 bases and J by 4 bases, and 16 bases separated the two germline ends.

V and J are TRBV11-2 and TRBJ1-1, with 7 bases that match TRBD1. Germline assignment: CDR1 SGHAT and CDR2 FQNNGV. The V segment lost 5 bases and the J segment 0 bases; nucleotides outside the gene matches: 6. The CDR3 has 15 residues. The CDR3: CASSKGGSMNTEAFF. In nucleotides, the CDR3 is TGTGCCAGCAGCAAAGGGGGCTCGATGAACACTGAAGCTTTCTTT.

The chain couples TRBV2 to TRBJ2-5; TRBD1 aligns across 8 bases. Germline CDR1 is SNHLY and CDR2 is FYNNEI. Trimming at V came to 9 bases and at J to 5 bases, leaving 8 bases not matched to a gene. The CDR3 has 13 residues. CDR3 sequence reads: CASNRGRRETQYF. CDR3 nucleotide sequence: TGTGCCAGTAACAGGGGGAGGCGGGAGACCCAGTACTTC.

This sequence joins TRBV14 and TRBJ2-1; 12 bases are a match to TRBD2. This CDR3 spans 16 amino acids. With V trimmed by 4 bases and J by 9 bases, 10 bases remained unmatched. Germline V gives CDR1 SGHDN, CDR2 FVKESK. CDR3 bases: TGTGCCAGCAGCCGACTAGCGGGAGTAGGATCGGGTGAGCAGTTCTTC. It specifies CASSRLAGVGSGEQFF.

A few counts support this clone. The CDR3 nucleotides read TGTGCCAGCAGCTTTCGTCAGGACTACGAGCAGTACTTC. Encoded protein: CASSFRQDYEQYF. The chain is built from TRBV11-2 and TRBJ2-7, with D uncertain. Per germline, CDR1 SGHAT and CDR2 FQNNGV. The CDR3 consists of 13 residues. V lost 3 bases and J lost 3, with 9 bases in between.

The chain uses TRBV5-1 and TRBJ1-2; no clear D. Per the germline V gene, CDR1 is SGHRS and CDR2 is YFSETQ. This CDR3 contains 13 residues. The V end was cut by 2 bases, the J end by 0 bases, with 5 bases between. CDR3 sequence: CASSFIANYGYTF. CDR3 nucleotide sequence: TGCGCCAGCAGCTTCATAGCTAACTATGGCTACACCTTC.

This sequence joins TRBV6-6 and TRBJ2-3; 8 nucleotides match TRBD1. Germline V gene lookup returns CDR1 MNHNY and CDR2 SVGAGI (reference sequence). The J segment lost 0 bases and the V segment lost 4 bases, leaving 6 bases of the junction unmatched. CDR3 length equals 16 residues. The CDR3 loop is CASSFQGASSTDTQYF. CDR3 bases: TGTGCCAGCAGTTTCCAGGGGGCGTCTAGCACAGATACGCAGTATTTT.

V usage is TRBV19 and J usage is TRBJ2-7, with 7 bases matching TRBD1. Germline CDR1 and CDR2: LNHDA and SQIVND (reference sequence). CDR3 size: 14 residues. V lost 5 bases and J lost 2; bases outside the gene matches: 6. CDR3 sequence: CASSPQGDPYEQYF. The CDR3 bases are TGTGCCAGTAGTCCCCAGGGGGACCCCTACGAGCAGTACTTC.

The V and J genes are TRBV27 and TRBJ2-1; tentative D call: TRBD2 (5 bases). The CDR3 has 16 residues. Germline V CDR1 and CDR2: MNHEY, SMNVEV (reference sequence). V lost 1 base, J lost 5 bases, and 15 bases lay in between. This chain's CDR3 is CASSLFTGNRNNEQFF. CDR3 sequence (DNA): TGTGCCAGCAGTTTATTTACGGGAAACCGGAACAATGAGCAGTTCTTC.

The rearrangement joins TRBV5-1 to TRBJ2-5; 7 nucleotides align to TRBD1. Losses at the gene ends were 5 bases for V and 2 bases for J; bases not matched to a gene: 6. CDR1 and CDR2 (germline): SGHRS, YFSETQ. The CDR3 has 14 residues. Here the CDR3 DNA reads TGCGCCAGCAGATTTGACAGGGTACAAGAGACCCAGTACTTC. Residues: CASRFDRVQETQYF. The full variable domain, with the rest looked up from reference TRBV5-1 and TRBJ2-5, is KAGVTQTPRYLIKTRGQQVTLSCSPISGHRSVSWYQQTPGQGLQFLFEYFSETQRNKGNFPGRFSGRQFSNSRSEMNVSTLELGDSALYLCASRFDRVQETQYFGPGTRLLVL.

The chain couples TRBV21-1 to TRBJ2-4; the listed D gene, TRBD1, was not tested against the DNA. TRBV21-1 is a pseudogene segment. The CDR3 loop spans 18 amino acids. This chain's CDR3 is CAGKQQAGTGVGENIQYF. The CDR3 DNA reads TGTGCCGGCAAGCAGCAGGCCGGGACAGGGGTCGGGGAAAACATTCAGTACTTC.

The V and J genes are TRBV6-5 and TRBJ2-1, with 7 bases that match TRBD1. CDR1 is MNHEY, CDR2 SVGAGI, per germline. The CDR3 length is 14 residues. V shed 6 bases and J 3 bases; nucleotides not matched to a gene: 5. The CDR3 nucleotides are TGTGCCAGCAGCATGGGACAGCGCTACAATGAGCAGTTCTTC. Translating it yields CASSMGQRYNEQFF.

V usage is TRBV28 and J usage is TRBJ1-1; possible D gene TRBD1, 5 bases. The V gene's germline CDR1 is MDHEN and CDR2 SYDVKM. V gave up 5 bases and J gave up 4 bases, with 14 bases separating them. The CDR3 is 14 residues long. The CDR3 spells CASSPLWQGTEAFF. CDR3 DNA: TGTGCCAGCAGTCCCCTTTGGCAGGGCACTGAAGCTTTCTTT.

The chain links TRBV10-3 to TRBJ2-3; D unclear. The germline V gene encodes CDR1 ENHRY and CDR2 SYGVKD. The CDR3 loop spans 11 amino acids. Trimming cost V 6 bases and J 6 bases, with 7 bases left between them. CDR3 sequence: CAIRLEDTQYF. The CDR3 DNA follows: TGTGCCATCAGGCTTGAGGATACGCAGTATTTT.

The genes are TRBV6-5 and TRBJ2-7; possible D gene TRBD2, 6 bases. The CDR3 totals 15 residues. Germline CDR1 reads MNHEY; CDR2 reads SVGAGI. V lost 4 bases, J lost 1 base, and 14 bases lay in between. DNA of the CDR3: TGTGCCAGCAGTTCCCCCCGACTAGGTTCCTACGAGCAGTACTTC. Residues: CASSSPRLGSYEQYF.

CDR3 in amino acids: CCNATYEQYF. The CDR3 DNA reads as TGTTGTAACGCGACCTACGAGCAGTACTTC. V and J are TRBV3-1 (or the pseudogene TRBV3-2) and TRBJ2-7; D not certain. Germline loops: CDR1 LGHDT, CDR2 YNNKEL (reference sequence). This CDR3 comprises 10 residues.